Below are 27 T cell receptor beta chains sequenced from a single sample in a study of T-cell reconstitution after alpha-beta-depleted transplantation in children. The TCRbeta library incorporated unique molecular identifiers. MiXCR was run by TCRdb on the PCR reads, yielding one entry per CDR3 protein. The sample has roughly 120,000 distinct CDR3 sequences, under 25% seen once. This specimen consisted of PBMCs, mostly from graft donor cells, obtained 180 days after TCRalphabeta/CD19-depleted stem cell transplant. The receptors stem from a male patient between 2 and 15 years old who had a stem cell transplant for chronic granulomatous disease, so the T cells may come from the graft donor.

This chain's CDR3 is CASSLAGGSGNEQFF. CDR3 bases: TGTGCCAGCAGCCTAGCGGGGGGGTCTGGCAATGAGCAGTTCTTC. The V and J genes are TRBV7-3 and TRBJ2-1; 12 nucleotides match TRBD2. The CDR3 loop spans 15 amino acids. Unmatched junction bases numbered 5, after V lost 5 bases and J lost 6 bases. Germline V gives CDR1 SGHTA, CDR2 FQGTGA.

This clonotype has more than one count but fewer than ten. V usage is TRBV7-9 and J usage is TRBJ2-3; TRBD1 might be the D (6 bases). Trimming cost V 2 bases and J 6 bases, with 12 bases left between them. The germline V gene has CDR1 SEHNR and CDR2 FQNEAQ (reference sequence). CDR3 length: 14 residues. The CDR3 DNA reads TGTGCCAGCAGCTTATCTAGGGGGTCGGATACGCAGTATTTT. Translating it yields CASSLSRGSDTQYF.

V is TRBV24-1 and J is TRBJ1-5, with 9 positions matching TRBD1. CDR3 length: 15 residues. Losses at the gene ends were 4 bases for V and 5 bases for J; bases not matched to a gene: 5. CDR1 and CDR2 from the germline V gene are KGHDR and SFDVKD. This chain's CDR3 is CATSDPRQGDQPQHF. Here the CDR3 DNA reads TGTGCCACCAGTGACCCTAGACAGGGGGATCAGCCCCAGCATTTT.

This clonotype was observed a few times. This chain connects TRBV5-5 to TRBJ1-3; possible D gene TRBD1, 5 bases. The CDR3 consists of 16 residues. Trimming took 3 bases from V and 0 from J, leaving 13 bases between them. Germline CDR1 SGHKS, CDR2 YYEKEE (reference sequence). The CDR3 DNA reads TGTGCCAGCAGCTCGGGGCCGCACCTCTCTGGAAACACCATATATTTT. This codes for CASSSGPHLSGNTIYF. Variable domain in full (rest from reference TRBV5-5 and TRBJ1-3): DAGVTQSPTHLIKTRGQQVTLRCSPISGHKSVSWYQQVLGQGPQFIFQYYEKEERGRGNFPDRFSARQFPNYSSELNVNALLLGDSALYLCASSSGPHLSGNTIYFGEGSWLTVV.

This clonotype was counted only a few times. CDR3 protein: CSARLPNRGQMYEQYF. The DNA of the CDR3 is TGCAGTGCTAGACTCCCTAACAGGGGGCAAATGTACGAGCAGTACTTC. The rearrangement joins TRBV20-1 to TRBJ2-7, with 9 positions matching TRBD1. This CDR3 contains 16 residues. Per the germline V gene, CDR1 is DFQATT and CDR2 is SNEGSKA (reference sequence). Losses at the gene ends were 2 bases for V and 4 bases for J; bases not matched to a gene: 12.

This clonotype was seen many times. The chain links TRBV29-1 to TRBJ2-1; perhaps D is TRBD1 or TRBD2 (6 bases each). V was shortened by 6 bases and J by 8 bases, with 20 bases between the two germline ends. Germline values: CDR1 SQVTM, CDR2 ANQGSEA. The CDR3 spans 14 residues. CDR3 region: CSVRGDLISHEQFF. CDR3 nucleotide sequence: TGCAGCGTAAGGGGGGACCTCATCTCCCATGAGCAGTTCTTC.

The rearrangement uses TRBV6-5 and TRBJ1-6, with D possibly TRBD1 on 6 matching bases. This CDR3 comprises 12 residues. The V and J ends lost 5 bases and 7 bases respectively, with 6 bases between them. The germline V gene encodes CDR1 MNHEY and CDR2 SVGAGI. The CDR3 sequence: CASSQGNSPLHF. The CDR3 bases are TGTGCCAGCAGTCAGGGGAATTCACCCCTCCACTTT.

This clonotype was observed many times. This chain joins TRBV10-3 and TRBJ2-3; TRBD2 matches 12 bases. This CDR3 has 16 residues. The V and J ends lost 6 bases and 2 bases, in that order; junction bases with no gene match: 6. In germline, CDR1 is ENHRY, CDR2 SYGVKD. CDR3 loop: CAISKLAGGLTDTQYF. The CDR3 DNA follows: TGTGCCATCAGCAAACTAGCGGGAGGCCTCACAGATACGCAGTATTTT.

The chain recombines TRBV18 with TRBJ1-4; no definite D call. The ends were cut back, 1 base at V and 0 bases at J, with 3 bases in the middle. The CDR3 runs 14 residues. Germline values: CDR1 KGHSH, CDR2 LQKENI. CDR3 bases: TGTGCCAGCTCACCACTATCAACTAATGAAAAACTGTTTTTT. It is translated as CASSPLSTNEKLFF.

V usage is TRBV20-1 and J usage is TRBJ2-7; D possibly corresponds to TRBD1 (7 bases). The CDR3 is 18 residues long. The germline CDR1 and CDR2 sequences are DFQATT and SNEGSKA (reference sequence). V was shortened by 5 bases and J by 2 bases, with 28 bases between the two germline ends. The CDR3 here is CSAYDRGQQKRLAYEQYF. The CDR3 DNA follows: TGCAGTGCTTACGACCGGGGACAGCAAAAGAGACTAGCCTACGAGCAGTACTTC.

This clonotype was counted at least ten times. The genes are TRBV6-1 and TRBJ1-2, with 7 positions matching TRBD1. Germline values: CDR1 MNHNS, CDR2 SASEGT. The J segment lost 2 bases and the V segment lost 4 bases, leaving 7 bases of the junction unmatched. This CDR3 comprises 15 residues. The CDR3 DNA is TGTGCCAGCAGTGTTGCCCCGGGACAGAACTATGGCTACACCTTC. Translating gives CASSVAPGQNYGYTF.

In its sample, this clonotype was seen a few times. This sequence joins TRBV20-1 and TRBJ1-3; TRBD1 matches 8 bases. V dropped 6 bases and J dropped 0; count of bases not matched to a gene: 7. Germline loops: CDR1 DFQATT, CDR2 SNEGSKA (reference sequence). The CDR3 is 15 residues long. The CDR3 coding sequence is TGCAGTGCCAGACAGGGGTCAGGCTCTGGAAACACCATATATTTT. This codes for CSARQGSGSGNTIYF.

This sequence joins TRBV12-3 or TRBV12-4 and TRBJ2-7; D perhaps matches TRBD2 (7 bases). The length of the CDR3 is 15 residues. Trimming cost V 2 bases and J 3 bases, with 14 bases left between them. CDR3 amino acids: CASSLNGGGYYEQYF. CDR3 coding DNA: TGTGCCAGCAGTTTAAATGGCGGGGGCTACTACGAGCAGTACTTC.

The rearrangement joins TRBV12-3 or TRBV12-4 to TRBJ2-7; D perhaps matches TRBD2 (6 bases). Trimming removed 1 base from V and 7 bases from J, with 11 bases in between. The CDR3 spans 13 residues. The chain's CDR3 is CASSLGAGQEQYF. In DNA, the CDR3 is TGTGCCAGCAGTTTAGGGGCGGGGCAGGAGCAGTACTTC.

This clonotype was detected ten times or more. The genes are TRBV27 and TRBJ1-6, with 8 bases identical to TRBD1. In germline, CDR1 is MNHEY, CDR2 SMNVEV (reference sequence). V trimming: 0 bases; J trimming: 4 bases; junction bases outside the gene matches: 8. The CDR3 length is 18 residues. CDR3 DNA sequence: TGTGCCAGCAGTTTATCGAGGACAGGGAAGAGGTATAATTCACCCCTCCACTTT. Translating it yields CASSLSRTGKRYNSPLHF.

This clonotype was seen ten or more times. The CDR3 loop reads CASSLYGLTYEQYF. In DNA, the CDR3 is TGTGCCAGCAGTTTATACGGACTTACCTACGAGCAGTACTTC. V usage is TRBV28 and J usage is TRBJ2-7, with D tentatively TRBD2 (5 bases). The CDR3 consists of 14 residues. V lost 1 base, J lost 2 bases, and 9 bases lay in between. Germline-derived CDR1 and CDR2 are MDHEN and SYDVKM.

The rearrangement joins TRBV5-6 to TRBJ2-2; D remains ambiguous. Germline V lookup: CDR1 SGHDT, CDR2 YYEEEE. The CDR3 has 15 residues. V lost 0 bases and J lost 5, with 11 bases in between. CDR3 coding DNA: TGTGCCAGCAGCTTGGTTTCTGCGGTTACCGGGGAGCTGTTTTTT. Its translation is CASSLVSAVTGELFF.

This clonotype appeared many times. In nucleotides, the CDR3 is TGTGCCAGCAGTTTGGGCAGGATGGGGTACGAGCAGTACTTC. Protein product: CASSLGRMGYEQYF. This chain links TRBV27 with TRBJ2-7; D is undetermined. CDR1 is MNHEY, CDR2 SMNVEV, per germline (reference sequence). V was shortened by 3 bases and J by 4 bases, with 13 bases between the two germline ends. This CDR3 has 14 amino acids.

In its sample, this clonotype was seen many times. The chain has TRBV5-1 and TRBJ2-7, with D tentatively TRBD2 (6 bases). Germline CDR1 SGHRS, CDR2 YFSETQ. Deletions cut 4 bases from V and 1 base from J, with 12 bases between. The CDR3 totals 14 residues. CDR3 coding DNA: TGCGCCAGCAGCCTGGACTACTCTTCCTACGAGCAGTACTTC. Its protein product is CASSLDYSSYEQYF.

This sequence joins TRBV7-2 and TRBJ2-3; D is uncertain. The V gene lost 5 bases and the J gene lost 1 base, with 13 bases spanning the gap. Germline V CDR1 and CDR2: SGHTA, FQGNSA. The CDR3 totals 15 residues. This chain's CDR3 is CASSLDLTRTDTQYF. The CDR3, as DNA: TGTGCCAGCAGCCTCGACTTAACCCGCACAGATACGCAGTATTTT. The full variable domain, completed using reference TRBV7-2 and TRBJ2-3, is GAGVSQSPSNKVTEKGKDVELRCDPISGHTALYWYRQSLGQGLEFLIYFQGNSAPDKSGLPSDRFSAERTGGSVSTLTIQRTQQEDSAVYLCASSLDLTRTDTQYFGPGTRLTVL.

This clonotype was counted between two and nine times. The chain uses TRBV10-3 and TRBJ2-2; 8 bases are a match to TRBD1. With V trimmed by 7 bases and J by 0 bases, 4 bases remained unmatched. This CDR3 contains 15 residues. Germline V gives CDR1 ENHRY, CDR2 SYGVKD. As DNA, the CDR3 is TGTGCCATCACCAAGGGACAGGCGAACACCGGGGAGCTGTTTTTT. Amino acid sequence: CAITKGQANTGELFF.

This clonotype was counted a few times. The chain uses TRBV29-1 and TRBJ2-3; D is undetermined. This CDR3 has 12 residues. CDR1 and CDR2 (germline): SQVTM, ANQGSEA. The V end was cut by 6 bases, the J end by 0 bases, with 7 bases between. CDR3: CSVHQSTDTQYF. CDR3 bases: TGCAGCGTCCACCAGAGCACAGATACGCAGTATTTT.

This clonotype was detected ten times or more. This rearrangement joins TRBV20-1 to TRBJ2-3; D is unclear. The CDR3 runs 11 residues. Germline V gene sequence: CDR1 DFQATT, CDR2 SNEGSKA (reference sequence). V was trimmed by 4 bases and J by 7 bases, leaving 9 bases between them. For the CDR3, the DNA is TGCAGTGCTATATTCACCCATACGCAGTATTTT. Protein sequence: CSAIFTHTQYF.

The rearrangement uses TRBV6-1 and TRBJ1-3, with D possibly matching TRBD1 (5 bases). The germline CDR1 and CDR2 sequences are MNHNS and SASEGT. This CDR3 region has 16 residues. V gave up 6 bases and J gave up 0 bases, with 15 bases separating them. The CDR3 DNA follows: TGTGCCAGCAGCCCTAAAGGACACTCCTCTGGAAACACCATATATTTT. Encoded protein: CASSPKGHSSGNTIYF.

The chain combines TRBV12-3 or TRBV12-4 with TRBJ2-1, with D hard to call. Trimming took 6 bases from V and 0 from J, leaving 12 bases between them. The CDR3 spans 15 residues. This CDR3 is CASSWARASYNEQFF. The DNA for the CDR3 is TGTGCCAGCAGCTGGGCAAGGGCCTCCTACAATGAGCAGTTCTTC.

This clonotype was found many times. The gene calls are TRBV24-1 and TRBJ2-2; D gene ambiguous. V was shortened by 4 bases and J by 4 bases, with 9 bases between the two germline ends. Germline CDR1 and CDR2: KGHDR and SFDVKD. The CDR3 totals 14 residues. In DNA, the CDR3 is TGTGCCACCAGTGACCCCCGGCCCACCGGGGAGCTGTTTTTT. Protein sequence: CATSDPRPTGELFF.

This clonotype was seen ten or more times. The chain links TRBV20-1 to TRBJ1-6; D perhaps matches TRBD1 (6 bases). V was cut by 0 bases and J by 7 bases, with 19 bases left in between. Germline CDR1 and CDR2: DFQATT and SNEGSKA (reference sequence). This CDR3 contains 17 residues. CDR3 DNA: TGCAGTGCTAGAGATCAAGTCTCAACAGGGAGGAATTCACCCCTCCACTTT. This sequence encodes CSARDQVSTGRNSPLHF.